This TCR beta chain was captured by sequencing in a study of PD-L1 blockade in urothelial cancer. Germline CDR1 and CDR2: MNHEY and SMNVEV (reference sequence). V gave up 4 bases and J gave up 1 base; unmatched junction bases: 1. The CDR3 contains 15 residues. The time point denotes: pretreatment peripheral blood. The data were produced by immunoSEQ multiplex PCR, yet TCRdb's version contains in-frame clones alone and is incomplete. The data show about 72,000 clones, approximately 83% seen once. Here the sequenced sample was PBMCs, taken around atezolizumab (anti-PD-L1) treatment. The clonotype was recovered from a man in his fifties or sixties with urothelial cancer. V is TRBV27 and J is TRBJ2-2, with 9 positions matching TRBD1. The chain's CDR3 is CASSWDRENTGELFF. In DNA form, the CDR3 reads TGTGCCAGCAGTTGGGACAGGGAGAACACCGGGGAGCTGTTTTTT.